The present entry profiles one T cell receptor (beta chain) with its context. Its antigen is not known. One junction end disagrees with the germline gene, perhaps due to a read error. TCR alpha and TCR beta cDNA libraries carrying sample barcodes and UMIs were produced by 5'RACE using constant-segment primers. MiXCR was run by TCRdb on the 5' RACE reads, yielding one entry per CDR3 protein. The sample has 350,000 to 450,000 distinct CDR3 sequences, 24% seen once. The entry originates in a study of T-cell memory formation after mild COVID-19. Study-wide points: Pre-infection memory contained some responding clones, which suggested that cross-reactive memory had joined.

Sequencing was done on a sample of PBMCs or a T cell subset sorted from them (not recorded which). The receptor's source is an adult woman who had mild COVID-19 (a few samples of this study predate the infection). Cell type and time point are not known.

The DNA of the CDR3 is TGTGCCGGCAGCTTAGCAAGGGGGCTTACTGAAGCTTTCTTT. Its translation: CAGSLARGLTEAFF. The gene calls are TRBV7-9 and TRBJ1-1; 7 nucleotides line up with TRBD1. Germline values: CDR1 SEHNR, CDR2 FQNEAQ (reference sequence). This CDR3 is 14 amino acids long.